This T cell receptor (beta chain) was identified in a study of blood T cells in healthy people across ages. Study-level points and caveats: The study found more naive CD4+ cells and higher diversity in long-lived than aged donors.

A note on this clonotype: Its specificity is not known.

The second PCR ran roughly 6 to 12 cycles with a sample-barcoded 5' primer and J-beta primers. TCRdb re-derived calls from the 5' RACE reads in MiXCR, one entry per CDR3 protein. The sample gives around 790,000 distinct CDR3 sequences, around two fifths of which show up once; roughly 19% is in the top ten. The origin of this receptor is a man in his 60s in good health. Sequenced input: blood.

CDR3 protein: CASSQDRGPRWKEQFF. The CDR3 DNA is TGCGCCAGCAGCCAAGACCGGGGCCCCCGGTGGAAGGAGCAGTTCTTC. The chain couples TRBV4-3 to TRBJ2-1; D may match TRBD1 or TRBD2 (5 bases each). Trimming removed 0 bases at V and 10 bases at J, with 19 bases between. CDR3 length: 16 residues. CDR1 LGHNA and CDR2 YSLEER come from the germline V gene.